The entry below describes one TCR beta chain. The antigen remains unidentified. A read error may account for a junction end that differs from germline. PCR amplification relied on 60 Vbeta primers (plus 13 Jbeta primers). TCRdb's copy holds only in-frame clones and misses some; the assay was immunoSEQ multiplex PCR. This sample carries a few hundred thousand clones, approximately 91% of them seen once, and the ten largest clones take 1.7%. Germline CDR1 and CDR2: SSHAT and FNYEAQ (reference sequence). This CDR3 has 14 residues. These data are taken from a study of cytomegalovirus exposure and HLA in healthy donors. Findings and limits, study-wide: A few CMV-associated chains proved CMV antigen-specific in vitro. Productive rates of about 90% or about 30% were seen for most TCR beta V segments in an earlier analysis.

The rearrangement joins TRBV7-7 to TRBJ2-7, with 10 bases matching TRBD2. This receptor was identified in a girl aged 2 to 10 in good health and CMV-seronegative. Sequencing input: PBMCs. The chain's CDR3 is CASSPGTSDYEQYF. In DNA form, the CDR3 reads TGTGCTAGCAGCCCCGGGACTAGCGACTACGAGCAGTACTTC.